This entry features one T cell receptor (beta chain) sequence. The data were taken from a study of blood T cell repertoires in COVID-19. This CDR3 has 15 amino acids. The V end lost 0 bases, the J end lost 1 base, and 9 bases lay between the germline ends. Germline lookup yields CDR1 MNHEY and CDR2 SVGAGI. This table comes from immunoSEQ multiplex PCR, and its TCRdb copy is limited to in-frame clones, with some not included. Among nearly 90,000 clones listed, about 90% were seen once. Sequencing was carried out using peripheral blood. The chain employs TRBV6-5 and TRBJ1-2; possible D gene TRBD1, 5 bases. The clonotype comes from a man aged 18 to 29 with COVID-19, enrolled during active disease. In DNA form, the CDR3 reads TGTGCCAGCAGTTACTCGGCAGGGCTTAACTATGGCTACACCTTC. It encodes CASSYSAGLNYGYTF.